The entry below describes one TCR beta chain. The junction shows a germline mismatch at one end, possibly a read error. Assay used: immunoSEQ multiplex PCR; TCRdb lists only in-frame clones, some missing. Of over 200,000 clones in the sample, about 91% were seen once. The germline CDR1 and CDR2 sequences are SGHKS and YYEKEE (reference sequence). The CDR3 extends over 13 amino acids. These data belong to a study of blood T cell repertoires in COVID-19. This clonotype originated in a young adult with COVID-19, enrolled during active disease. Source material: peripheral blood. The gene calls are TRBV5-5 and TRBJ2-1; 14 nucleotides line up with TRBD2. CDR3 loop: CASSWGLAGEPFF. CDR3 coding DNA: TGTGCCAGCAGCTGGGGACTAGCGGGAGAGCCGTTCTTC.